This T cell receptor (beta chain) was recovered during a study of long-term antiretroviral therapy in people with HIV. Notes on the study in general: Dominating the repertoire at all time points were the clones that expanded before ART. HIV repertoires showed narrower CDR3 length ranges than controls.

The immunoSEQ assay was v3.0, run at survey level. Some clones are missing from TCRdb's copy, which holds only in-frame ones; the method was immunoSEQ multiplex PCR. The table records 25,000 to 30,000 clones, 70% to 90% of them present only once. Between the trimmed V and J ends, which lost 3 bases and 3 bases, there was a span of 15 bases. Germline lookup yields CDR1 GTSNPN and CDR2 SVGIG (reference sequence). The CDR3 loop spans 14 amino acids. Of note for this clone: The target antigen is unknown.

Sequenced here: unsorted PBMCs, sampled 0.8 years after starting antiretroviral therapy. V usage is TRBV30 and J usage is TRBJ2-7; no clear D gene. This TCR came from a woman aged 25 to 39 with HIV. CDR3 DNA sequence: TGTGCCTGGAGGGCGGACCGAATTAGCTACGAGCAGTACTTC. Residues: CAWRADRISYEQYF.